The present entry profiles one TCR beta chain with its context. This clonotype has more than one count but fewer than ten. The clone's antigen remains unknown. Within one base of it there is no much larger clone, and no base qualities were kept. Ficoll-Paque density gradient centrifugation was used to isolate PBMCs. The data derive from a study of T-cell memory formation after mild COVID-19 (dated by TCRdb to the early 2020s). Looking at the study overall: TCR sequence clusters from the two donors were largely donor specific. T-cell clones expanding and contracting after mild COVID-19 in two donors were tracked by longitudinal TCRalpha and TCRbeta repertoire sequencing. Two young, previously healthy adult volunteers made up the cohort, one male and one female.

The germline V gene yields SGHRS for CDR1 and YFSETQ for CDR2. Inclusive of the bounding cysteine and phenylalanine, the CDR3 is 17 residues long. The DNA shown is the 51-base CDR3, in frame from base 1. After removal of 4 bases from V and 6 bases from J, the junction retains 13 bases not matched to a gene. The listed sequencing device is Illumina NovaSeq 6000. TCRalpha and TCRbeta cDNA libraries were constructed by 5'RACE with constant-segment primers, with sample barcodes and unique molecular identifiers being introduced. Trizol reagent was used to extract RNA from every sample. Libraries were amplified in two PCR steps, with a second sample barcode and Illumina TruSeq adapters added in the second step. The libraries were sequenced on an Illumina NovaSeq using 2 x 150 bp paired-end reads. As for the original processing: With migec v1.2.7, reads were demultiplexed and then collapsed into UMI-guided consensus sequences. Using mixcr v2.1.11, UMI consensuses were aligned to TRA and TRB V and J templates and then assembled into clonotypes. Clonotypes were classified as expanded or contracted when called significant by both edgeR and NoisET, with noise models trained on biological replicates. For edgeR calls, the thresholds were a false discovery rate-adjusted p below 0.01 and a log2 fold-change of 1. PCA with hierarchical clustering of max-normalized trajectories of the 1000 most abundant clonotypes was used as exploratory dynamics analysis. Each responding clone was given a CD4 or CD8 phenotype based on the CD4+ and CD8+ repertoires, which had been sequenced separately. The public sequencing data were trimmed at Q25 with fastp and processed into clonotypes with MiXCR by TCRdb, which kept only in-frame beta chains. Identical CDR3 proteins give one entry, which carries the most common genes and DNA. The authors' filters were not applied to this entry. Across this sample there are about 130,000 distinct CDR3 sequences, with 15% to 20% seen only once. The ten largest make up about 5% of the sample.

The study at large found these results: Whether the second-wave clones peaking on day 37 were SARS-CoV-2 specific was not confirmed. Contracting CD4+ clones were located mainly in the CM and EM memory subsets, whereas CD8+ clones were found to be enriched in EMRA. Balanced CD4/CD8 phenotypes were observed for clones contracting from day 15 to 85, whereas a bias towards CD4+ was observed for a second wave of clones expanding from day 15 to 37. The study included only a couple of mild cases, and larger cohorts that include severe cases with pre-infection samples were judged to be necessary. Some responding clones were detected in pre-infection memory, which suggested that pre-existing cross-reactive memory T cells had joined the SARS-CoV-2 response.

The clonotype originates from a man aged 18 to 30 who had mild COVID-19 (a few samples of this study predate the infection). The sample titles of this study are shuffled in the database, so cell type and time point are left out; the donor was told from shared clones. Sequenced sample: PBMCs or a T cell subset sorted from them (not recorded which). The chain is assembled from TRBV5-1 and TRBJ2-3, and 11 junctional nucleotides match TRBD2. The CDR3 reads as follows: CASSLTPLAGGRDTQYF. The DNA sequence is TGCGCCAGCAGCCTCACCCCGCTAGCGGGGGGCCGGGATACGCAGTATTTT. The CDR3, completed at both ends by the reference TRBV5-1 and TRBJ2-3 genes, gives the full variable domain KAGVTQTPRYLIKTRGQQVTLSCSPISGHRSVSWYQQTPGQGLQFLFEYFSETQRNKGNFPGRFSGRQFSNSRSEMNVSTLELGDSALYLCASSLTPLAGGRDTQYFGPGTRLTVL.